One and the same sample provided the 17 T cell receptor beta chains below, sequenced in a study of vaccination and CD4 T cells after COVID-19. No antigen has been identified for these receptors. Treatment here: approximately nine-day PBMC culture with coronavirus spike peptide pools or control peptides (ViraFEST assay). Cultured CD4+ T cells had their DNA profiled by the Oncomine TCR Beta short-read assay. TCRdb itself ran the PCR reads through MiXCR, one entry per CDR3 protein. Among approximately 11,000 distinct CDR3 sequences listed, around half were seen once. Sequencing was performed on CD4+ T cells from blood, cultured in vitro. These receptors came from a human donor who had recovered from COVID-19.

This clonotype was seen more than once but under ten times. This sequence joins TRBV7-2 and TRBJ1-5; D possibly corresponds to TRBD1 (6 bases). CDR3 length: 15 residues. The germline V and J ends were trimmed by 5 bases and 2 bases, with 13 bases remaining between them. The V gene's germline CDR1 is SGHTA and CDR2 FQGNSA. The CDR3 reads CASSLDSGGNQPQHF. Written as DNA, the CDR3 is TGTGCCAGCAGCCTGGACAGTGGAGGCAATCAGCCCCAGCATTTT.

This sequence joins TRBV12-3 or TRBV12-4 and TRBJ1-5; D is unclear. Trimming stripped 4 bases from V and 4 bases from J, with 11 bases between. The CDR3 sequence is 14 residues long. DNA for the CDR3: TGTGCCAGCAGTTCAAGACCGGAGAATCAGCCCCAGCATTTT. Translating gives CASSSRPENQPQHF.

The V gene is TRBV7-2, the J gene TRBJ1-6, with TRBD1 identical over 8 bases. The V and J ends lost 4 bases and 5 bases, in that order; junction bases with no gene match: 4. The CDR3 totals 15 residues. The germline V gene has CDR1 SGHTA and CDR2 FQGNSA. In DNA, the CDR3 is TGTGCCAGCAGCTACCAGACAGGGGATAATTCACCCCTCCACTTT. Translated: CASSYQTGDNSPLHF.

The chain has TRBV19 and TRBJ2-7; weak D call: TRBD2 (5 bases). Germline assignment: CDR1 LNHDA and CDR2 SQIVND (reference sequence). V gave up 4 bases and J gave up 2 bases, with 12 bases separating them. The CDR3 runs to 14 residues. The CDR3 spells CASSTSGNTYEQYF. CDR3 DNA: TGTGCCAGTAGTACCTCCGGGAACACCTACGAGCAGTACTTC. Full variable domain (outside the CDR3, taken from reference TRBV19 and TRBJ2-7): DGGITQSPKYLFRKEGQNVTLSCEQNLNHDAMYWYRQDPGQGLRLIYYSQIVNDFQKGDIAEGYSVSREKKESFPLTVTSAQKNPTAFYLCASSTSGNTYEQYFGPGTRLTVT.

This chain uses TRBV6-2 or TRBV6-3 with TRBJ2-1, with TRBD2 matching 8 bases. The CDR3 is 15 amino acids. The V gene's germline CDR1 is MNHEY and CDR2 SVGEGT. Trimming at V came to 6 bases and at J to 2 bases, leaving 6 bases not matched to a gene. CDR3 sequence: CASRNGRAAYNEQFF. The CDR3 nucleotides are TGTGCCAGCAGAAACGGGAGGGCCGCCTACAATGAGCAGTTCTTC.

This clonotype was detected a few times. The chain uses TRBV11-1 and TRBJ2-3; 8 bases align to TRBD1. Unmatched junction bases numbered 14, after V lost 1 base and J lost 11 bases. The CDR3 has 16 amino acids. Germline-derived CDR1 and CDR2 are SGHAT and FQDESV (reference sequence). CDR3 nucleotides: TGTGCCAGCAGCTTAGAGGGACAGGCTCTTCCGAGGGGGCAGTATTTT. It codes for CASSLEGQALPRGQYF.

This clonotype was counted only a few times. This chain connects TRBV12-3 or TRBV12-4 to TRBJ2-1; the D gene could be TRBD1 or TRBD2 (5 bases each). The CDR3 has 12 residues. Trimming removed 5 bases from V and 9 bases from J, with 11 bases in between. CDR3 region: CASSEDGTEQFF. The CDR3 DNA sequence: TGTGCCAGCAGTGAGGACGGGACTGAGCAGTTCTTC.

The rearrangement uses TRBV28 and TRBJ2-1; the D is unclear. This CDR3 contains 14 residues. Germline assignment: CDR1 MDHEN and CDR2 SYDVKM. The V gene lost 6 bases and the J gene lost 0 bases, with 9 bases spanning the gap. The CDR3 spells CASSEGYSYNEQFF. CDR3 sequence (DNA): TGTGCCAGCAGCGAAGGATACTCCTACAATGAGCAGTTCTTC.

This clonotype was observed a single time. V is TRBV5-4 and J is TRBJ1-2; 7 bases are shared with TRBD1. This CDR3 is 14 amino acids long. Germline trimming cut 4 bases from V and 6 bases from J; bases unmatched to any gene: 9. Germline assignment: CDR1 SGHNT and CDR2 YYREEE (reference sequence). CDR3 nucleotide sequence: TGTGCCAGCAGCACCCCTTTAGGGGGCGATGGCTACACCTTC. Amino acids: CASSTPLGGDGYTF.

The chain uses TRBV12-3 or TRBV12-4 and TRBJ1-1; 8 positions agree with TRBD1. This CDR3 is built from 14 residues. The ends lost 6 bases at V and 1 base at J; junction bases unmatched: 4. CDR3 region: CASSRQGPNTEAFF. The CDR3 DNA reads TGTGCCAGCAGCCGACAGGGGCCGAACACTGAAGCTTTCTTT.

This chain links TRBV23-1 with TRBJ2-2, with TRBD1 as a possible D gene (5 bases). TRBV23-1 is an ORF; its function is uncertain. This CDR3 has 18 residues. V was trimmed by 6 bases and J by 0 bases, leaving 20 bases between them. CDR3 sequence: CASRKPRQGFSNTGELFF. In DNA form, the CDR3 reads TGCGCCAGCAGAAAACCACGCCAGGGTTTTTCGAACACCGGGGAGCTGTTTTTT.

The CDR3 is CASSRRAGQGFPYGYTF. The DNA for the CDR3 is TGTGCCAGCAGCCGCCGAGCGGGACAGGGTTTCCCATATGGCTACACCTTC. This chain joins TRBV14 and TRBJ1-2, with TRBD1 identical over 9 bases. Trimming at V came to 4 bases and at J to 5 bases, leaving 14 bases not matched to a gene. This CDR3 spans 17 amino acids. CDR1 is SGHDN, CDR2 FVKESK, per germline.

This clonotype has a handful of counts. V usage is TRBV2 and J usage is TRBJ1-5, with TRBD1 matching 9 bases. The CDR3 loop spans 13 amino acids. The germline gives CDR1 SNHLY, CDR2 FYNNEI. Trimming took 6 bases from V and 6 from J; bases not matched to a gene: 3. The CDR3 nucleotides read TGTGCCAGCAGCACAGGGGGCGGTCAGCCCCAGCATTTT. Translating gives CASSTGGGQPQHF.

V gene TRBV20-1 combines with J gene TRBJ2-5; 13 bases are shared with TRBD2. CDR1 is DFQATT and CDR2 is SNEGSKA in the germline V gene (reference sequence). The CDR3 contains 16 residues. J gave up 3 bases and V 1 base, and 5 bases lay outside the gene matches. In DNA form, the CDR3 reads TGCAGTGCTAGAGTGACCGGGACTAGCGGGAAAGAGACCCAGTACTTC. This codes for CSARVTGTSGKETQYF.

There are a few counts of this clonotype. The DNA of the CDR3 is TGTGCCACCAGTGATCACCGGGACAGGGGGCAAATGGAGACCCAGTACTTC. This gives the protein CATSDHRDRGQMETQYF. This chain links TRBV24-1 with TRBJ2-5; 12 positions agree with TRBD1. Germline CDR1 and CDR2: KGHDR and SFDVKD. The CDR3 covers 17 residues. V lost 3 bases, J lost 5 bases, and 9 bases stayed unmatched.

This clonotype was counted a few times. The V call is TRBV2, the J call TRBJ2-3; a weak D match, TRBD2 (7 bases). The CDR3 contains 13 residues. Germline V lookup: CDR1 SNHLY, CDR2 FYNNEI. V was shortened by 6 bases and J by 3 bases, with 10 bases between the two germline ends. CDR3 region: CASREGGTDTQYF. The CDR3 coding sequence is TGTGCCAGCAGGGAGGGGGGGACAGATACGCAGTATTTT.

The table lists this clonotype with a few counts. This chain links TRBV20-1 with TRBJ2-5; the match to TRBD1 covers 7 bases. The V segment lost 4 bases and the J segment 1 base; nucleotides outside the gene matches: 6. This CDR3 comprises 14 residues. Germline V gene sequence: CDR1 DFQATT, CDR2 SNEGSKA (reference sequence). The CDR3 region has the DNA TGCAGTGCTACCCGGGACAGACTCCAAGAGACCCAGTACTTC. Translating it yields CSATRDRLQETQYF.